This TCR beta chain was obtained from a study of Ad26.COV2.S vaccination and SARS-CoV-2 variants. Profiled with immunoSEQ multiplex PCR; TCRdb holds only in-frame clones, not every one. Of more than 350,000 clones listed, around 90% are singletons. Study results and limitations: Similar non-spike TCR breadth was observed in recipients of vaccine and of placebo. Spike-specific responses of CD8+ and CD4+ T cells were reported to display substantial breadth after vaccination. Recipients given vaccine exceeded placebo recipients in spike-specific TCR breadth.

In germline, CDR1 is LGHNA, CDR2 YSLEER. Trimming took off 2 bases at V and 9 bases at J, with 13 bases between the two ends. This CDR3 region has 13 residues. Treatment of the sample: 19 received Ad26.COV2.S at low or high dose, single or two shots; roughly five received placebo; per-sample allocation not given. Repertoires come from day 63 after the first vaccine or placebo injection. This clone was counted only a few times. Its antigen is currently unknown. The chain employs TRBV4-3 and TRBJ1-1, with D possibly being TRBD1 (5 bases). This clonotype was obtained from a person aged 18 to 59 who received the Ad26.COV2.S COVID-19 vaccine or a placebo. Sequenced material: peripheral blood, taken in a trial of Ad26.COV2.S vaccine versus placebo. This CDR3 reads CASSQWGTEKAFF. The CDR3 bases are TGCGCCAGCAGCCAATGGGGCACAGAAAAAGCTTTCTTT.